These T cell receptor beta chains were read from a single sample in a study of T cells in Graves' hyperthyroidism and ophthalmopathy. TCRdb independently ran MiXCR on the multiplex PCR reads; one entry per CDR3 protein. This sample has about 400,000 distinct CDR3 sequences, with just under 15% found just once. Sequencing was performed on blood. Receptors originate from a woman aged 25 to 39 with Graves' hyperthyroidism. Both conserved end residues are part of each CDR3.

TRBV14,CASSQDGWTGELFF
TRBV7-2,CASSLQLDRGETQYF
TRBV10-2,CASSESTSGRGYYEQYF
TRBV7-6,CASSPLRGQINYGYTF
TRBV12-5,CASGLAISASSYNEQFF
TRBV7-9,CASSLDLAGGNNEQFF
TRBV3-1,CASSQEGQGGLIWDEQFF
TRBV27,CASNSGGSGKGQYF
TRBV15,CATSRVRTGDFTDTQYF
TRBV20-1,CSASKDLASPLHF
TRBV3-1,CASSQAGGYTF
TRBV27,CASSFPDGDEQFF
TRBV7-9,CASSLAAGAYEQYF
TRBV28,CASSPTTGFGTEAFF
TRBV11-2,CASSLLAGGPGDTQYF
TRBV30,CAWTGLPGETQYF
TRBV18,CASSPPYNTGELFF
TRBV5-1,CASSSYRGGSQTGELFF
TRBV6-1,CASSSREFSGNTIYF
TRBV7-3,CASSTGLAGGGEQFF
TRBV7-9,CASSLGGGPLHF
TRBV11-1,CASSSETQETQYF
TRBV7-2,CASPQSNYGYTF
TRBV30,CAWSVNSLNTEAFF
TRBV20-1,CSASGQGHNEQFF
TRBV11-2,CASSLGGAETQYF
TRBV3-1,CASRETGTYEQYF
TRBV18,CASSPQSNYGYTF
TRBV11-2,CASSWRPVSSYEQYF
TRBV12-3/TRBV12-4,CASRRTAPSTDTQYF
TRBV18,CASSPQGEDQPQHF
TRBV5-5,CASSLTSGSPYEQYF
TRBV5-1,CASSLRGPGYEQYF
TRBV30,CAWSLGTGNSPLHF
TRBV11-3,CASSLDASETQYF
TRBV19,CASFPPTNSITEAFF
TRBV29-1,CSVTPSGGAANTGELFF
TRBV11-2,CASSLGLAQNIQYF
TRBV6-5,CASSYSNGNYNEQFF
TRBV3-1,CASSQGPSGANVLTF
TRBV2,CASSLTGGAYGYTF
TRBV30,CAWTTDKPYEQYF
TRBV30,CAWVTSGSMWNEQFF
TRBV20-1,CSAVTSGAYNEQFF
TRBV7-2,CTSSLDRGQETQYF
TRBV12-3/TRBV12-4,CASGNRGLETQYF
TRBV28,CASSLTTGQGYERYF
TRBV7-2,CASSWGLAGSTDTQYF
TRBV3-1,CASSQVSAGGSYEQYF